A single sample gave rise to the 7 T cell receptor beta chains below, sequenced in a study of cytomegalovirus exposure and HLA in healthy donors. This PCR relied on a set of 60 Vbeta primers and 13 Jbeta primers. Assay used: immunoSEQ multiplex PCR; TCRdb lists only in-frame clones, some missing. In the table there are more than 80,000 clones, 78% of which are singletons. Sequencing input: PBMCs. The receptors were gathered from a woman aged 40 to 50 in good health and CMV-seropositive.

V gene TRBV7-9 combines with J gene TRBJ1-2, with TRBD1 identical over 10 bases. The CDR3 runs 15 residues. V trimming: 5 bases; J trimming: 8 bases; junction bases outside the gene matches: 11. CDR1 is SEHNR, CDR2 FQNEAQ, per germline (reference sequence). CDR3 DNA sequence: TGTGCCAGCAGCCACCGGGACAGGGGAGAAGGAGGCTACACCTTC. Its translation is CASSHRDRGEGGYTF.

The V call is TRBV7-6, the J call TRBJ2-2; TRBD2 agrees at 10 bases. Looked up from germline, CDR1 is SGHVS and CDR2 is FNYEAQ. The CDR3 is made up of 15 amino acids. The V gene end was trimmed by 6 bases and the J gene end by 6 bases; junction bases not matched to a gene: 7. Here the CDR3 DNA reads TGTGCCAGCAGACCTCTAGCGGGAGCTGCCGGGGAGCTGTTTTTT. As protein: CASRPLAGAAGELFF.

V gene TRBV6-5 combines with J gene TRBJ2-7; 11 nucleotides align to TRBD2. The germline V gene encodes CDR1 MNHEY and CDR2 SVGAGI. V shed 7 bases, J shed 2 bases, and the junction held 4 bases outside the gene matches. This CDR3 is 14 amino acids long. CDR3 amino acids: CASKKTSGTYEQYF. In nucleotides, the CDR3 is TGTGCCAGCAAAAAGACTAGCGGGACCTACGAGCAGTACTTC.

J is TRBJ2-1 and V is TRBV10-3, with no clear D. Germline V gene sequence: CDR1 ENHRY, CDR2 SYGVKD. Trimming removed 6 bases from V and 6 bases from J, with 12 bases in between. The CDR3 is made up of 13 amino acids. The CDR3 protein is CAIRMMAINEQFF. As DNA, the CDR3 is TGTGCCATCAGAATGATGGCCATCAATGAGCAGTTCTTC.

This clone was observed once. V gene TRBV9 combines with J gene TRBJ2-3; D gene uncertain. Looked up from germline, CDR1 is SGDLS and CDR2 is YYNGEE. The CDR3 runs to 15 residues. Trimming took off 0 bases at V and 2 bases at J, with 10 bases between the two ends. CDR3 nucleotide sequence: TGTGCCAGCAGCGTAGCTCCCGGGTTCACAGATACGCAGTATTTT. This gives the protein CASSVAPGFTDTQYF.

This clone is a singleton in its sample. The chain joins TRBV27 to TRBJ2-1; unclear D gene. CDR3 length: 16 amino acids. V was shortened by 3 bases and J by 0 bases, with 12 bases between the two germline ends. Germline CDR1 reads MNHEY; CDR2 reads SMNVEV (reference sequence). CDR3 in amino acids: CASSFLYGSSYNEQFF. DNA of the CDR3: TGTGCCAGCAGTTTTTTGTACGGGTCCTCCTACAATGAGCAGTTCTTC.

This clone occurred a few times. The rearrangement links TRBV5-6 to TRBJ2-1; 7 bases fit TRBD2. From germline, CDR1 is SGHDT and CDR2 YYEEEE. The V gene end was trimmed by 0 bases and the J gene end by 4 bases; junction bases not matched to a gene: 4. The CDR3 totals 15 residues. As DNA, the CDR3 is TGTGCCAGCAGCTTGGACGGGAGGAGGTACAATGAGCAGTTCTTC. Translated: CASSLDGRRYNEQFF.